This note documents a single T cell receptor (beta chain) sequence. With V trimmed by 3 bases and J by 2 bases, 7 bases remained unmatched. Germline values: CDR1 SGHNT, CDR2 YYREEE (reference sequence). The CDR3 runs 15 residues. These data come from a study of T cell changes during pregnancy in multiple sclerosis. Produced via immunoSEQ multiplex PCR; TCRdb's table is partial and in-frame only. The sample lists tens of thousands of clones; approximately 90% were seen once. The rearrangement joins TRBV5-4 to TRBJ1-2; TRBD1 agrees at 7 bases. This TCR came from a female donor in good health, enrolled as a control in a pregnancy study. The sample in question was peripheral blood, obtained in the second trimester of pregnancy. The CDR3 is CASSSRPGQNYGYTF. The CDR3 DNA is TGTGCCAGCAGCTCCAGGCCGGGACAGAACTATGGCTACACCTTC.